This T cell receptor beta chain was recovered during a study of blood T cell repertoires in COVID-19. Background on the study: The United States, Italy and Spain supplied acute and convalescent COVID-19 samples. In each case, the material was cDNA or gDNA derived from T cells, B-cell-depleted T cells, or PBMCs.

V shed 0 bases and J shed 2 bases, with 5 bases lying between them. Germline V gives CDR1 SGHRS, CDR2 YFSETQ. CDR3 length equals 13 residues. Original processing methods: Amplification with reference gene primers provided the estimates of nucleated cell counts. The repertoire was sequenced with immunoSEQ multiplex PCR; TCRdb's copy has only in-frame clones and lacks some. That table furnishes V, J and clone size, whereas the DNA furnished D and trimming. The sample gives approximately 130,000 clones, 88% of which show up once; about 1.6% is in the top ten. With respect to this clone: Other nucleotide sequences in the sample specify the same CDR3.

The rearrangement uses TRBV5-1 and TRBJ2-5; D ambiguous. The TCR comes from a human donor in a cohort sampled during active COVID-19. Material for sequencing was peripheral blood. CDR3 bases: TGCGCCAGCAGCTTGGGGCAGCAAGAGACCCAGTACTTC. Protein sequence: CASSLGQQETQYF. The variable domain in full, with the rest retrieved from reference TRBV5-1 and TRBJ2-5, is KAGVTQTPRYLIKTRGQQVTLSCSPISGHRSVSWYQQTPGQGLQFLFEYFSETQRNKGNFPGRFSGRQFSNSRSEMNVSTLELGDSALYLCASSLGQQETQYFGPGTRLLVL.